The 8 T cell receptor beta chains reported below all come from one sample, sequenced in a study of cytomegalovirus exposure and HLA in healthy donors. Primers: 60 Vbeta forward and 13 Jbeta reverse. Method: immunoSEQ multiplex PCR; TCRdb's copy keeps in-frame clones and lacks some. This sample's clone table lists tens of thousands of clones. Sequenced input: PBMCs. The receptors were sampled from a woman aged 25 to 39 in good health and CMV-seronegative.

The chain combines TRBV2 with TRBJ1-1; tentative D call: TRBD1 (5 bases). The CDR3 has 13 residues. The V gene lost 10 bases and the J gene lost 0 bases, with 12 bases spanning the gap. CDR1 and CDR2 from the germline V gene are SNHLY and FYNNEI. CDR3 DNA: TGTGCCATCGCCAGGGTGTTGAACACTGAAGCTTTCTTT. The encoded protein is CAIARVLNTEAFF.

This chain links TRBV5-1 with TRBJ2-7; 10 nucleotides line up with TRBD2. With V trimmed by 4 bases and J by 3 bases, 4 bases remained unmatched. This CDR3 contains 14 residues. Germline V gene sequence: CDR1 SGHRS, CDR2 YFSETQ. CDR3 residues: CASSDPSGGYEQYF. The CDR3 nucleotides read TGCGCCAGCAGCGACCCTAGCGGGGGCTACGAGCAGTACTTC.

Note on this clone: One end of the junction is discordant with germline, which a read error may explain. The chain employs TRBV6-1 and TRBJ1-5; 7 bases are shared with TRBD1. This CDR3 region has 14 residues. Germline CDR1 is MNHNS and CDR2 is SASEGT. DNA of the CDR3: TGTGCCAGCAGGGAAGGGACAGTCAATCAGCCCCAGCATTTT. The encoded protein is CASREGTVNQPQHF.

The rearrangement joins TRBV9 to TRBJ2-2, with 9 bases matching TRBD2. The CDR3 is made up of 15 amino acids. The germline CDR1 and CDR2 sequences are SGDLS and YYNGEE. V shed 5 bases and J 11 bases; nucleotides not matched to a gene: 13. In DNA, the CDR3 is TGTGCCAGCAGTACCGGGACTAGCCCCGCTGGTGAGCTGTTTTTT. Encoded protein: CASSTGTSPAGELFF.

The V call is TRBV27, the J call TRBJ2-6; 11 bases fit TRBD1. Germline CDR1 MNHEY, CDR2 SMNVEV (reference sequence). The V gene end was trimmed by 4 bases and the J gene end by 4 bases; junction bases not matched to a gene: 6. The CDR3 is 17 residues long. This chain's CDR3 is CASSSRDRGKGANVLTF. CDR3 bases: TGTGCCAGCAGTTCCCGGGACAGGGGGAAGGGGGCCAACGTCCTGACTTTC. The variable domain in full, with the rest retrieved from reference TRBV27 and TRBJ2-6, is EAQVTQNPRYLITVTGKKLTVTCSQNMNHEYMSWYRQDPGLGLRQIYYSMNVEVTDKGDVPEGYKVSRKEKRNFPLILESPSPNQTSLYFCASSSRDRGKGANVLTFGAGSRLTVL.

CDR3 region: CASTAGDGYTF. The CDR3 DNA reads TGTGCCAGCACAGCAGGGGACGGCTACACCTTC. V usage is TRBV25-1 and J usage is TRBJ1-2; tentatively, D is TRBD1 (6 bases). The CDR3 has 11 residues. CDR1 and CDR2 from the germline V gene are MGHDK and SYGVNS. Between the trimmed V and J ends, which lost 7 bases and 8 bases, there was a span of 11 bases.

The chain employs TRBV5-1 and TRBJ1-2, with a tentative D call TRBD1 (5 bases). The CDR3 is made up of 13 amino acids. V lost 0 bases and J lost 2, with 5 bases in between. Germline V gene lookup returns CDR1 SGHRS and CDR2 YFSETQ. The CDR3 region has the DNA TGCGCCAGCAGCTTGGGGACAAACTATGGCTACACCTTC. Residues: CASSLGTNYGYTF.

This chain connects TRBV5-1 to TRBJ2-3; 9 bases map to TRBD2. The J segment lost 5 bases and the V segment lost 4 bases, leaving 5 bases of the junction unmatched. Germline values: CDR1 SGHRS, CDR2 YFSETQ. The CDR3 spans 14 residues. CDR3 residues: CASSPDSGRDTQYF. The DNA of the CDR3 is TGCGCCAGCAGCCCTGATAGCGGGAGAGATACGCAGTATTTT.